This T cell receptor beta chain was documented in a study of OX40 agonist ivuxolimab in advanced cancers. About this clone itself: Its specificity is not known.

Data came from immunoSEQ multiplex PCR; TCRdb stores just in-frame clones and leaves some out. In the table there are roughly 55,000 clones, 70% to 90% of which are singletons. Study findings and constraints: Dose levels from 0.1 to 3.0 mg/kg saw CD4+ and CD8+ blood T cells expand clonally by week 6.

The sample was CD4+ or CD8+ T cells sorted from blood, taken in a trial of the OX40 agonist ivuxolimab. This TCR derives from an adult with an advanced solid tumor such as melanoma, head and neck, liver or kidney cancer.

The CDR3 loop is CASSQTGVLFF. CDR3 coding DNA: TGTGCCAGCAGCCAGACAGGGGTTCTGTTCTTC. The chain recombines TRBV2 with TRBJ2-1, with 8 nucleotides matching TRBD1. CDR1 SNHLY and CDR2 FYNNEI come from the germline V gene. The V gene end was trimmed by 6 bases and the J gene end by 15 bases; junction bases not matched to a gene: 7. This CDR3 is built from 11 residues.